This T cell receptor (beta chain) was obtained from a study of T cell responses to AZD1222 COVID-19 vaccine. A note on this clone: The antigen is not known.

Study findings and constraints: Seropositive AZD1222 recipients at baseline numbered only 5 or 6.

Assay used: immunoSEQ multiplex PCR; TCRdb lists only in-frame clones, some missing. The sample carries some 130,000 clones, roughly 88% recorded once. CDR3 size: 13 residues. V was cut by 3 bases and J by 7 bases, with 13 bases left in between. CDR1 is SGHAT and CDR2 is FQDESV in the germline V gene (reference sequence). This receptor was obtained from an adult in good health. The chain joins TRBV11-1 to TRBJ2-7; no clear D. Sample: peripheral blood, taken on day 0 of MenACWY control vaccination. The CDR3 loop reads CASSFATWGEQYF. In DNA, the CDR3 is TGTGCCAGCAGCTTCGCCACTTGGGGTGAGCAGTACTTC.